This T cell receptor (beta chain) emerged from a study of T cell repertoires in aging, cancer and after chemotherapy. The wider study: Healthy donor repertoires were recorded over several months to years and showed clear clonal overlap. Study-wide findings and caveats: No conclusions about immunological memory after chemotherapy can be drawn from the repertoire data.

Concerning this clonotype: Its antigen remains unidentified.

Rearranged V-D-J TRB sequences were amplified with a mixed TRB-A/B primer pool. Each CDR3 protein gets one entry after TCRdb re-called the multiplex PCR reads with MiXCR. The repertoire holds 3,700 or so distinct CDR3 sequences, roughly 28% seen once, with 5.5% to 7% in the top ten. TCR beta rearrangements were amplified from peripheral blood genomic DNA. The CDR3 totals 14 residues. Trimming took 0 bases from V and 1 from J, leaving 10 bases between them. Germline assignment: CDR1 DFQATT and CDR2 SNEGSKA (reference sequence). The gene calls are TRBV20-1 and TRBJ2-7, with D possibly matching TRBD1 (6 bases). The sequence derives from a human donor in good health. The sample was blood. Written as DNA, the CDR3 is TGCAGTGCTAGAGAGAAGGGGGAATCCTACGAGCAGTACTTC. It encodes CSAREKGESYEQYF.